The 27 T cell receptor beta chains presented below share a single source sample, sequenced in a study of blood T cell repertoires in COVID-19. Data came from immunoSEQ multiplex PCR; TCRdb stores just in-frame clones and leaves some out. The table includes approximately 150,000 clones, approximately 88% detected once. Material: peripheral blood. The receptors were gathered from a man in his fifties or sixties with active or convalescent COVID-19.

V is TRBV5-8 and J is TRBJ2-7, with TRBD1 matching 12 bases. The V gene's germline CDR1 is SGHTS and CDR2 YDEGEE. The CDR3 is made up of 15 amino acids. J gave up 5 bases and V 4 bases, and 7 bases lay outside the gene matches. The CDR3 DNA sequence: TGTGCCAGCAGCCTAACGGGACAGGGGGCTAACGAGCAGTACTTC. Encoded protein: CASSLTGQGANEQYF.

This clone was detected a few times. The rearrangement joins TRBV7-2 to TRBJ2-1, with D possibly being TRBD2 (5 bases). V lost 2 bases, J lost 4 bases, and 12 bases lay in between. The CDR3 contains 15 residues. Germline-derived CDR1 and CDR2 are SGHTA and FQGNSA. CDR3: CASSLTPGNYNEQFF. The CDR3 DNA is TGTGCCAGCAGCTTAACGCCGGGGAATTACAATGAGCAGTTCTTC.

As to this clone: Other DNA sequences from this sample encode an identical CDR3 as well. The CDR3 bases are TGCGCCAGCAGCTTCGGACAGGGAAGCTACGAGCAGTACTTC. Residues: CASSFGQGSYEQYF. This rearrangement joins TRBV5-1 to TRBJ2-7; 8 positions match TRBD1. The junction had 4 bases not matched to a gene; V was cut back by 2 bases and J by 3 bases. Germline V gives CDR1 SGHRS, CDR2 YFSETQ. This CDR3 comprises 14 residues.

The chain links TRBV28 to TRBJ1-5; 8 bases agree with TRBD1. This CDR3 has 16 amino acids. Germline-derived CDR1 and CDR2 are MDHEN and SYDVKM. After removal of 2 bases from V and 5 bases from J, the junction contained 8 bases not matched to a gene. The CDR3: CASSLRQGRLDQPQHF. The CDR3 region has the DNA TGTGCCAGCAGTTTAAGACAGGGGCGTTTAGATCAGCCCCAGCATTTT.

V usage is TRBV9 and J usage is TRBJ2-2; 9 nucleotides align to TRBD2. The germline V gene encodes CDR1 SGDLS and CDR2 YYNGEE. The CDR3 runs to 17 residues. J was trimmed by 1 base and V by 3 bases; bases with no gene match: 7. The CDR3 spells CASSAPSGVGNTGELFF. CDR3 coding DNA: TGTGCCAGCAGCGCGCCTAGCGGGGTGGGGAACACCGGGGAGCTGTTTTTT.

CDR3 protein: CASSPSLQGLGETQYF. As DNA, the CDR3 is TGTGCCAGCTCACCAAGCCTCCAGGGGTTAGGGGAGACCCAGTACTTC. The chain links TRBV18 to TRBJ2-5, with TRBD1 as a possible D gene (6 bases). Germline V gene sequence: CDR1 KGHSH, CDR2 LQKENI. The CDR3 sequence is 16 residues long. The V and J ends lost 2 bases and 5 bases respectively, with 18 bases between them.

CDR3: CASSHRDFAHNEQFF. CDR3 nucleotide sequence: TGTGCCAGCAGCCACCGGGACTTCGCTCACAATGAGCAGTTCTTC. V is TRBV28 and J is TRBJ2-1, with D perhaps TRBD2 (6 bases). CDR1 MDHEN and CDR2 SYDVKM come from the germline V gene. V gave up 6 bases and J gave up 5 bases, with 17 bases separating them. This CDR3 spans 15 amino acids.

The chain couples TRBV7-9 to TRBJ2-5; 11 nucleotides match TRBD1. This CDR3 spans 14 amino acids. V gave up 3 bases and J gave up 5 bases; unmatched junction bases: 2. Germline loops: CDR1 SEHNR, CDR2 FQNEAQ (reference sequence). The CDR3 loop reads CASSFGQGAETQYF. In nucleotides, the CDR3 is TGTGCCAGCAGCTTCGGACAGGGGGCCGAGACCCAGTACTTC.

This clone has only a few counts. The CDR3 loop is CASGLEIGELFF. The CDR3 DNA reads TGTGCTAGTGGCCTGGAGATCGGGGAGCTGTTTTTT. The gene calls are TRBV12-5 and TRBJ2-2; D is unclear. Germline V gene lookup returns CDR1 LGHNT and CDR2 FRNRAP. Trimming shortened V by 6 bases and J by 7 bases, and 9 bases separated the two germline ends. CDR3 length: 12 residues.

The genes are TRBV3-1 (or the pseudogene TRBV3-2) and TRBJ2-1; 7 nucleotides agree with TRBD2. V gave up 6 bases and J gave up 3 bases; unmatched junction bases: 5. The germline CDR1 and CDR2 sequences are LGHDT and YNNKEL (reference sequence). This CDR3 comprises 14 residues. The CDR3 spells CASSPSGYYNEQFF. As DNA, the CDR3 is TGTGCCAGCAGTCCTAGCGGATACTACAATGAGCAGTTCTTC.

The rearrangement links TRBV3-1 (or the pseudogene TRBV3-2) to TRBJ1-3; no firm D call. The ends were cut back, 5 bases at V and 3 bases at J, with 20 bases in the middle. This CDR3 region has 17 residues. Germline loops: CDR1 LGHDT, CDR2 YNNKEL (reference sequence). The CDR3 nucleotides are TGTGCCAGCAGCTCCCGTGTCGGTACTCCCGGTGGAAACACCATATATTTT. It specifies CASSSRVGTPGGNTIYF.

The chain is built from TRBV28 and TRBJ1-6, with 12 bases that match TRBD1. The CDR3 is 16 amino acids. Trimming at V came to 7 bases and at J to 10 bases, leaving 11 bases not matched to a gene. Germline values: CDR1 MDHEN, CDR2 SYDVKM. The CDR3 loop reads CASITTGQGARSPLHF. CDR3 coding DNA: TGTGCCAGCATCACAACGGGACAGGGGGCTAGGTCACCCCTCCACTTT.

The chain recombines TRBV19 with TRBJ1-2; D perhaps matches TRBD1 (6 bases). Trimming shortened V by 3 bases and J by 4 bases, and 12 bases separated the two germline ends. Germline lookup yields CDR1 LNHDA and CDR2 SQIVND (reference sequence). The CDR3 totals 14 residues. This CDR3 reads CASSIRPDSYGYTF. The CDR3 nucleotides read TGTGCCAGTAGTATTCGTCCGGACAGCTATGGCTACACCTTC.

The V call is TRBV30, the J call TRBJ1-5; TRBD1 might be the D (5 bases). Germline CDR1 reads GTSNPN; CDR2 reads SVGIG (reference sequence). Trimming removed 1 base from V and 4 bases from J, with 14 bases in between. The CDR3 contains 15 residues. The CDR3 region is CAWSENWGGNQPQHF. In nucleotides, the CDR3 is TGTGCCTGGAGTGAGAATTGGGGGGGTAATCAGCCCCAGCATTTT.

DNA for the CDR3: TGCAGCGCCGGAGTAGGAGGGGGCCTGAACACTGAAGCTTTCTTT. Amino acid sequence: CSAGVGGGLNTEAFF. The J gene is TRBJ1-1, the V gene TRBV29-1; TRBD1 aligns across 7 bases. Germline CDR1 SQVTM, CDR2 ANQGSEA. The CDR3 has 15 amino acids. Germline trimming cut 7 bases from V and 0 bases from J; bases unmatched to any gene: 11.

This chain links TRBV28 with TRBJ1-2; 12 positions agree with TRBD1. V gave up 5 bases and J gave up 0 bases; unmatched junction bases: 10. This CDR3 has 18 residues. Germline V gives CDR1 MDHEN, CDR2 SYDVKM. In nucleotides, the CDR3 is TGTGCCAGCAGTCCACGGGACAGGGGGCCGACAGCTAACTATGGCTACACCTTC. It specifies CASSPRDRGPTANYGYTF.

This chain connects TRBV5-1 to TRBJ2-1; the match to TRBD1 covers 9 bases. Germline CDR1 and CDR2: SGHRS and YFSETQ. With 4 bases clipped from V and 8 bases from J, the junction kept 13 bases outside the gene matches. CDR3 size: 16 residues. DNA for the CDR3: TGCGCCAGCAGCCCCGGACAGGGGATCGGAATGGATGAGCAGTTCTTC. Translating gives CASSPGQGIGMDEQFF.

This clone came up a few times. The gene calls are TRBV27 and TRBJ2-1; 10 bases are a match to TRBD2. The V gene's germline CDR1 is MNHEY and CDR2 SMNVEV (reference sequence). After removal of 6 bases from V and 1 base from J, the junction contained 18 bases not matched to a gene. There are 20 residues in the CDR3. CDR3 region: CASRPLGSSGSYGSYNEQFF. The CDR3 DNA reads TGTGCCAGCAGACCCCTCGGTTCTAGCGGGAGTTACGGGTCCTACAATGAGCAGTTCTTC.

This clone has just a few counts. J is TRBJ2-7 and V is TRBV3-1 (or the pseudogene TRBV3-2), with unresolved D. Germline V lookup: CDR1 LGHDT, CDR2 YNNKEL (reference sequence). Trimming left V 1 base short and J 4 bases short, with 11 bases between. The CDR3 contains 14 residues. The CDR3 DNA reads TGTGCCAGCAGCCAAGCTTTTTCGGGTTACGAGCAGTACTTC. Encoded protein: CASSQAFSGYEQYF.

V usage is TRBV2 and J usage is TRBJ2-1; TRBD2 matches at 7 bases. The J segment lost 5 bases and the V segment lost 4 bases, leaving 8 bases of the junction unmatched. This CDR3 region has 15 residues. CDR1 is SNHLY and CDR2 is FYNNEI in the germline V gene. The DNA of the CDR3 is TGTGCCAGCAGTGGAGTGGGGGGGTTACACAATGAGCAGTTCTTC. Translated: CASSGVGGLHNEQFF. The variable domain in full, completed from reference TRBV2 and TRBJ2-1, reads EPEVTQTPSHQVTQMGQEVILRCVPISNHLYFYWYRQILGQKVEFLVSFYNNEISEKSEIFDDQFSVERPDGSNFTLKIRSTKLEDSAMYFCASSGVGGLHNEQFFGPGTRLTVL.

V and J are TRBV6-1 and TRBJ1-1, with 9 bases fitting TRBD1. With V trimmed by 3 bases and J by 3 bases, 5 bases remained unmatched. CDR3 length: 15 amino acids. Germline assignment: CDR1 MNHNS and CDR2 SASEGT. CDR3 in DNA: TGTGCCAGCAGTGACACAGGGGGCCTCGACACTGAAGCTTTCTTT. It is translated as CASSDTGGLDTEAFF.

This sequence joins TRBV18 and TRBJ1-4; 7 bases map to TRBD1. Germline assignment: CDR1 KGHSH and CDR2 LQKENI. The CDR3 extends over 14 amino acids. V dropped 4 bases and J dropped 2; count of bases not matched to a gene: 1. The CDR3 coding sequence is TGTGCCAGCTCACAGGGGGCGACTAATGAAAAACTGTTTTTT. Its translation: CASSQGATNEKLFF.

The CDR3 protein is CASSPDTFYEQYF. The CDR3 nucleotides read TGTGCCAGCTCTCCGGACACTTTCTACGAGCAGTACTTC. V gene TRBV18 combines with J gene TRBJ2-7; TRBD1 might be the D (5 bases). Germline CDR1 is KGHSH and CDR2 is LQKENI. Trimming left V 6 bases short and J 3 bases short, with 12 bases between. The CDR3 has 13 amino acids.

This chain links TRBV7-8 with TRBJ2-7; 12 positions match TRBD1. V shed 1 base and J 6 bases; nucleotides not matched to a gene: 4. The V gene's germline CDR1 is SGHVS and CDR2 FQNEAQ. The CDR3 is 15 residues long. CDR3 sequence: CASSLGGTGGGEQYF. CDR3 sequence (DNA): TGTGCCAGCAGCTTAGGGGGGACAGGGGGCGGCGAGCAGTACTTC. The full variable domain, with the rest looked up from reference TRBV7-8 and TRBJ2-7, is GAGVSQSPRYKVAKRGQDVALRCDPISGHVSLFWYQQALGQGPEFLTYFQNEAQLDKSGLPSDRFFAERPEGSVSTLKIQRTQQEDSAVYLCASSLGGTGGGEQYFGPGTRLTVT.

This chain uses TRBV13 with TRBJ2-3, with TRBD2 matching over 8 bases. The trim removed 2 bases at V and 0 bases at J, leaving 7 bases unmatched. From germline, CDR1 is PRHDT and CDR2 FYEKMQ (reference sequence). This CDR3 contains 17 residues. The CDR3 protein is CASSLPNSGGSTDTQYF. The CDR3 nucleotides read TGTGCCAGCAGCTTACCGAACAGCGGGGGCAGCACAGATACGCAGTATTTT.

J is TRBJ1-1 and V is TRBV2; no clear D gene. Trimming took 5 bases from V and 4 from J, leaving 11 bases between them. This CDR3 region has 13 residues. CDR1 is SNHLY, CDR2 FYNNEI, per germline. CDR3 loop: CASSYEGGTEAFF. The CDR3 nucleotides read TGTGCCAGCAGTTACGAGGGAGGCACTGAAGCTTTCTTT.

This chain uses TRBV11-2 with TRBJ1-2; a possible D gene is TRBD1 (5 bases). Germline V gene lookup returns CDR1 SGHAT and CDR2 FQNNGV. The V end lost 6 bases, the J end lost 8 bases, and 13 bases lay between the germline ends. There are 12 residues in the CDR3. CDR3 protein: CASRAPPGGYTF. In DNA, the CDR3 is TGTGCCAGCAGGGCGCCCCCAGGGGGCTACACCTTC. The whole variable domain, filled in from reference TRBV11-2 and TRBJ1-2, reads EAGVAQSPRYKIIEKRQSVAFWCNPISGHATLYWYQQILGQGPKLLIQFQNNGVVDDSQLPKDRFSAERLKGVDSTLKIQPAKLEDSAVYLCASRAPPGGYTFGSGTRLTVV.